This is a list of T cell receptor beta chains from one sample in a study of blood T cell repertoires in COVID-19. The data were produced by immunoSEQ multiplex PCR, yet TCRdb's version contains in-frame clones alone and is incomplete. The sample shows 140,000 or so clones, 85% of them seen only once. Sequencing was done on a sample of PBMCs or T cells enriched from blood (not recorded which). These receptor sequences come from a woman aged 40 to 49 who had recovered from COVID-19. Each CDR3 is given with its conserved first and last residue. D genes are given only for firm matches. Size is omitted from some rows. Given values are once, few, many or a class for expanded clones.

TRBV6-5,.,.,11,CASNINTEAFF
TRBV27,.,TRBD1,16,CASSLSVPGGFYEQYF
TRBV6-5,.,.,12,CASSYSRGGYTF
TRBV14,.,.,15,CASSQDIGVGNEQFF
TRBV4-1,few,.,14,CASSQVQNNQPQHF
TRBV2,.,TRBD1,16,CASLNRGQGANNEQFF
TRBV11-2,few,.,16,CASSLVRGLPVGELFF
TRBV4-1,.,.,14,CASSPLGSQGTQYF
TRBV4-2,.,TRBD2,14,CASRVAGGQNEQFF
TRBV5-1,.,TRBD1,15,CASRPPGQLNYGYTF
TRBV5-4,.,.,20,CASSLGPRNRPGHPPGELFF
TRBV19,.,.,13,CASSMFPNSEAFF
TRBV9,many,.,14,CASTPGYGYEKLFF
TRBV7-6,.,.,14,CASSSDNRVDTQYF
TRBV9,.,.,13,CASSSLNTGELFF
TRBV7-6,.,.,14,CASTFGLGGHTQYF
TRBV4-1,.,.,14,CASSQDVVTDTQYF
TRBV6-6,.,TRBD1,13,CASSPRQGGEQYF
TRBV2,.,TRBD1,13,CASSDRGLQPQHF
TRBV2,.,TRBD1,15,CASSVEEGAHQPQHF
TRBV16,.,TRBD1,13,CASSRDRDYGYTF
TRBV18,.,.,15,CASSPMDSFNYGYTF
TRBV25-1,.,TRBD1,13,CASSVKPGQGVFF
TRBV9,.,TRBD1,15,CASSGKQGSPYGYTF
TRBV5-6,.,TRBD1,17,CASSLTSGNRGSNEQFF
TRBV29-1,.,.,14,CSVEGPLANYGYTF
TRBV14,.,TRBD1,14,CASSHSHRGTGYTF
TRBV30,.,.,11,CAWSGVEKLFF
TRBV9,.,TRBD1,17,CASSLSPTGDTYNEQFF
TRBV9,.,.,12,CASSQDSYTQYF
TRBV6-5,.,.,15,CASTPRWVDNSPLHF
TRBV5-8,.,TRBD1,14,CASSFDRGLGEQYF
TRBV19,.,TRBD1,16,CASSIVSGGKTSPLHF
TRBV3-1/TRBV3-2,few,.,15,CASSPSGGAATEAFF
TRBV27,.,.,14,CASSLVVGANEQFF
TRBV4-1,.,.,16,CASSQVNPLRNTEAFF
TRBV6-6,.,.,13,CASSYAQTYEQYF
TRBV7-9,.,TRBD1,16,CASSLGIQGTGNTIYF
TRBV19,.,TRBD2,13,CASSIAGGETQYF
TRBV29-1,once,.,14,CSVEEEGAKNIQYF
TRBV27,.,TRBD1,14,CASSPGGQGFGYTF
TRBV6-5,.,.,15,CASREMWGPGNTIYF
TRBV4-1,.,TRBD2,18,CASSQVPGLPIRHNEQFF
TRBV29-1,.,.,11,CSVTTGNEQYF
TRBV9,.,.,14,CASSVGAGRETQYF
TRBV3-1/TRBV3-2,.,TRBD1,15,CASSQVQGARETQYF
TRBV2,.,TRBD1,13,CASSADRGYGYTF
TRBV5-1,few,.,14,CASSLEGSPYGYTF
TRBV27,.,TRBD1,15,CASSFRRTGESPLHF
TRBV5-4,.,.,14,CASSLGGGSEKLFF
TRBV4-1,.,.,15,CASSQEWGRRAEAFF